Following are 30 T cell receptor beta chains from one sample sequenced in a study of blood T cell repertoires in COVID-19. Some clones are missing from TCRdb's copy, which holds only in-frame ones; the method was immunoSEQ multiplex PCR. The sample records about 170,000 clones, roughly 90% being singletons. Sample: peripheral blood. These receptor sequences come from a woman aged 60-75 years with COVID-19, enrolled during active disease.

The chain uses TRBV3-1 (or the pseudogene TRBV3-2) and TRBJ2-3, with 9 bases aligning to TRBD1. Trimming took 1 base from V and 3 from J; bases not matched to a gene: 5. The germline V gene has CDR1 LGHDT and CDR2 YNNKEL (reference sequence). The CDR3 extends over 16 amino acids. The CDR3 region has the DNA TGTGCCAGCAGCCAAGGACAGGGGGTTGGGACAGATACGCAGTATTTT. As protein: CASSQGQGVGTDTQYF.

This sequence joins TRBV4-1 and TRBJ2-7; D perhaps matches TRBD2 (6 bases). The CDR3 is 15 amino acids. Germline V gives CDR1 MGHRA, CDR2 YSYEKL. Trimming removed 1 base at V and 5 bases at J, with 15 bases between. DNA of the CDR3: TGCGCCAGCAGCCAAGGGTCCGGGAGAGGCAACGAGCAGTACTTC. Its protein is CASSQGSGRGNEQYF.

The J gene is TRBJ2-2, the V gene TRBV28, with 7 bases identical to TRBD2. The J segment lost 3 bases and the V segment lost 6 bases, leaving 4 bases of the junction unmatched. Germline CDR1 and CDR2: MDHEN and SYDVKM. CDR3 length: 14 amino acids. CDR3 nucleotide sequence: TGTGCCAGCAGACCGGGACTACACACCGGGGAGCTGTTTTTT. Translating gives CASRPGLHTGELFF.

Worth noting for this clone: One end of the junction does not line up with germline, which may come from a read error. The chain combines TRBV12-5 with TRBJ1-3; 8 bases match TRBD1. This CDR3 contains 13 residues. The germline gives CDR1 LGHNT, CDR2 FRNRAP. CDR3 sequence: CAGGQGAVNTIYF. DNA of the CDR3: TGTGCTGGTGGTCAGGGGGCAGTTAACACCATATATTTT.

The chain links TRBV14 to TRBJ2-7, with a possible D match to TRBD2 (5 bases). The CDR3 runs 15 residues. CDR1 and CDR2 (germline): SGHDN, FVKESK. V lost 3 bases and J 7 bases, leaving 19 bases between the germline ends. CDR3 in DNA: TGTGCCAGCAGCCACATGGTGGGAGTCCTGGGGGAGCAGTACTTC. Translated, it gives CASSHMVGVLGEQYF.

This clone was recorded only once. The gene calls are TRBV7-3 and TRBJ2-3; 7 nucleotides match TRBD2. Germline V lookup: CDR1 SGHTA, CDR2 FQGTGA. CDR3 length: 15 amino acids. V shed 0 bases and J 6 bases; nucleotides not matched to a gene: 6. The CDR3 region is CASSLTGGRTDTQYF. CDR3 in DNA: TGTGCCAGCAGCTTAACGGGGGGGAGGACCGATACGCAGTATTTT.

CDR3 nucleotide sequence: TGCGCCAGCAGCCAAGAGGACAGGGTGAACACTGAAGCTTTCTTT. The encoded protein is CASSQEDRVNTEAFF. The chain links TRBV4-3 to TRBJ1-1, with 8 bases fitting TRBD1. The length of the CDR3 is 15 residues. The ends lost 0 bases at V and 0 bases at J; junction bases unmatched: 0. Germline V gives CDR1 LGHNA, CDR2 YSLEER.

This chain links TRBV27 with TRBJ1-1, with D possibly TRBD1 on 6 matching bases. The V and J ends lost 6 bases and 0 bases respectively, with 11 bases between them. This CDR3 is 14 amino acids long. Germline lookup yields CDR1 MNHEY and CDR2 SMNVEV (reference sequence). The CDR3 is CASSNDRMNTEAFF. CDR3 DNA: TGTGCCAGCAGCAATGACAGGATGAACACTGAAGCTTTCTTT.

This chain connects TRBV29-1 to TRBJ1-3; D is perhaps TRBD1 (6 bases). V was cut by 2 bases and J by 0 bases, with 8 bases left in between. The germline V gene encodes CDR1 SQVTM and CDR2 ANQGSEA. CDR3 length: 14 residues. The CDR3 region has the DNA TGCAGCGTTGAACAGGGGTTCTCTGGAAACACCATATATTTT. It encodes CSVEQGFSGNTIYF.

This clone was recorded only once. The chain employs TRBV4-3 and TRBJ1-1, with unresolved D. Trimming cost V 0 bases and J 3 bases, with 14 bases left between them. CDR3 length: 16 amino acids. Germline V gene lookup returns CDR1 LGHNA and CDR2 YSLEER. The CDR3 DNA sequence: TGCGCCAGCAGCCAAGATCTTGAGGAAACGGACACTGAAGCTTTCTTT. Translating it yields CASSQDLEETDTEAFF.

The J gene is TRBJ1-1, the V gene TRBV10-2; 8 bases are a match to TRBD1. CDR3 length: 14 amino acids. With V trimmed by 3 bases and J by 5 bases, 5 bases remained unmatched. From germline, CDR1 is WSHSY and CDR2 SAAADI. In DNA, the CDR3 is TGCGCCAGCAGTGACAGGGGGCGAGAGACTGAAGCTTTCTTT. Translating it yields CASSDRGRETEAFF.

The rearrangement uses TRBV27 and TRBJ2-1; TRBD2 matches 8 bases. The V segment lost 0 bases and the J segment 4 bases; nucleotides outside the gene matches: 8. The CDR3 spans 17 residues. Germline CDR1 MNHEY, CDR2 SMNVEV (reference sequence). In DNA, the CDR3 is TGTGCCAGCAGTTTATCCGATCTAGCGGGCCCATACAATGAGCAGTTCTTC. This sequence encodes CASSLSDLAGPYNEQFF.

The rearrangement uses TRBV6-2 or TRBV6-3 and TRBJ1-2; the D gene is possibly TRBD1 (5 bases). The CDR3 extends over 14 amino acids. V was trimmed by 4 bases and J by 5 bases, leaving 14 bases between them. Germline V gives CDR1 MNHEY, CDR2 SVGEGT. CDR3 DNA: TGTGCCAGCAGTTGGGCGGGACGGGTGTATGGCTACACCTTC. Its translation: CASSWAGRVYGYTF.

V and J are TRBV24-1 and TRBJ1-2; a weak D match, TRBD1 (6 bases). The CDR3 totals 15 residues. V gave up 1 base and J gave up 3 bases, with 11 bases separating them. CDR1 KGHDR and CDR2 SFDVKD come from the germline V gene. CDR3 amino acids: CATSDFGQSYYGYTF. CDR3 nucleotides: TGTGCCACCAGTGATTTTGGACAGTCTTACTATGGCTACACCTTC.

The rearrangement links TRBV6-6 to TRBJ2-4, with 11 bases aligning to TRBD2. From germline, CDR1 is MNHNY and CDR2 SVGAGI (reference sequence). With 2 bases clipped from V and 7 bases from J, the junction kept 4 bases outside the gene matches. This CDR3 comprises 15 residues. The CDR3 region is CASSYTGTSGNIQYF. In DNA, the CDR3 is TGTGCCAGCAGTTACACGGGGACTAGCGGTAACATTCAGTACTTC.

The chain couples TRBV7-3 to TRBJ2-5, with 14 bases aligning to TRBD2. The CDR3 is 17 amino acids. V was clipped by 4 bases and J by 5 bases; unmatched bases: 9. Germline CDR1 and CDR2: SGHTA and FQGTGA. The CDR3 region is CASSSGLAGVPPETQYF. In DNA form, the CDR3 reads TGTGCCAGCAGCTCGGGACTAGCGGGGGTCCCCCCCGAGACCCAGTACTTC. The complete variable domain, with remaining parts taken from reference TRBV7-3 and TRBJ2-5, reads GAGVSQTPSNKVTEKGKYVELRCDPISGHTALYWYRQSLGQGPEFLIYFQGTGAADDSGLPNDRFFAVRPEGSVSTLKIQRTERGDSAVYLCASSSGLAGVPPETQYFGPGTRLLVL.

The chain couples TRBV29-1 to TRBJ2-3; 7 nucleotides match TRBD2. The CDR3 has 15 residues. With 3 bases clipped from V and 4 bases from J, the junction kept 10 bases outside the gene matches. Germline CDR1 and CDR2: SQVTM and ANQGSEA. The CDR3 DNA sequence: TGCAGCGTTGAGAATTCTGCGGGAGCGCCAGATACGCAGTATTTT. Its protein product is CSVENSAGAPDTQYF.

The CDR3: CATSEGDRSQPQHF. The CDR3, as DNA: TGTGCCACCAGTGAAGGGGACAGAAGCCAGCCCCAGCATTTT. The chain has TRBV24-1 and TRBJ1-5; the match to TRBD1 covers 7 bases. Germline values: CDR1 KGHDR, CDR2 SFDVKD. After removal of 4 bases from V and 7 bases from J, the junction contained 6 bases not matched to a gene. The CDR3 contains 14 residues.

V usage is TRBV6-5 and J usage is TRBJ1-1; D might be TRBD1 (5 bases). CDR3 length: 12 amino acids. The germline V gene has CDR1 MNHEY and CDR2 SVGAGI. Trimming removed 4 bases from V and 5 bases from J, with 8 bases in between. This chain's CDR3 is CASSFPGTEAFF. In DNA, the CDR3 is TGTGCCAGCAGTTTCCCAGGGACTGAAGCTTTCTTT.

The chain has TRBV3-1 (or the pseudogene TRBV3-2) and TRBJ2-2; a possible D gene is TRBD1 (5 bases). The CDR3 runs 15 residues. Trimming took off 2 bases at V and 0 bases at J, with 7 bases between the two ends. The germline V gene encodes CDR1 LGHDT and CDR2 YNNKEL (reference sequence). CDR3 nucleotides: TGTGCCAGCAGCCAACAGGGTCCGAACACCGGGGAGCTGTTTTTT. It yields the protein CASSQQGPNTGELFF.

The chain recombines TRBV11-2 with TRBJ2-3; the match to TRBD1 covers 7 bases. The CDR3 is 15 residues long. Germline CDR1 and CDR2: SGHAT and FQNNGV. J gave up 0 bases and V 5 bases, and 5 bases lay outside the gene matches. Here the CDR3 reads CASSTPGQSTDTQYF. CDR3 DNA: TGTGCCAGCAGCACACCGGGACAGAGCACAGATACGCAGTATTTT.

The chain uses TRBV4-1 and TRBJ1-6; 10 nucleotides agree with TRBD1. Germline assignment: CDR1 MGHRA and CDR2 YSYEKL. V shed 3 bases, J shed 10 bases, and the junction held 9 bases outside the gene matches. The CDR3 is 16 amino acids. CDR3 DNA: TGCGCCAGCAGCCAGGGCCCGGGACAGGGGAACTCACCCCTCCACTTT. This sequence encodes CASSQGPGQGNSPLHF.

The J gene is TRBJ2-1, the V gene TRBV27; 10 positions agree with TRBD2. V lost 5 bases and J lost 5; bases outside the gene matches: 6. This CDR3 has 15 residues. The germline gives CDR1 MNHEY, CDR2 SMNVEV (reference sequence). The CDR3 coding sequence is TGTGCCAGCAGTCTCTCTAGCGGGGGTCACAATGAGCAGTTCTTC. Protein sequence: CASSLSSGGHNEQFF.

CDR3 amino acids: CASTGLAGVYEQYF. CDR3 nucleotides: TGTGCCAGCACTGGACTAGCGGGAGTCTACGAGCAGTACTTC. The V gene is TRBV28, the J gene TRBJ2-7; 13 bases are a match to TRBD2. The CDR3 has 14 residues. In germline, CDR1 is MDHEN, CDR2 SYDVKM. V trimming: 7 bases; J trimming: 3 bases; junction bases outside the gene matches: 3.

The chain links TRBV19 to TRBJ2-1; 14 bases align to TRBD2. J gave up 10 bases and V 4 bases, and 0 bases lay outside the gene matches. The germline CDR1 and CDR2 sequences are LNHDA and SQIVND (reference sequence). There are 13 residues in the CDR3. CDR3 nucleotide sequence: TGTGCCAGTAGTAGGACTAGCGGGGGGGAGCAGTTCTTC. This encodes CASSRTSGGEQFF.

This chain uses TRBV7-2 with TRBJ1-1; D not resolved. V was shortened by 4 bases and J by 9 bases, with 3 bases between the two germline ends. CDR1 and CDR2 (germline): SGHTA, FQGNSA. The length of the CDR3 is 9 residues. CDR3 DNA: TGTGCCAGCAGCTATAAAGCTTTCTTT. Protein product: CASSYKAFF.

This clone was seen only once. This sequence joins TRBV5-4 and TRBJ2-3, with a tentative D call TRBD1 (5 bases). The CDR3 has 15 residues. The V end was cut by 0 bases, the J end by 2 bases, with 10 bases between. The germline V gene has CDR1 SGHNT and CDR2 YYREEE (reference sequence). CDR3: CASSLGLTDTDTQYF. The CDR3 coding sequence is TGTGCCAGCAGCTTGGGTCTGACAGACACAGATACGCAGTATTTT.

This chain joins TRBV6-2 or TRBV6-3 and TRBJ2-7; 7 bases align to TRBD1. The ends lost 2 bases at V and 3 bases at J; junction bases unmatched: 4. CDR1 is MNHEY, CDR2 SVGEGT, per germline. The CDR3 is 14 amino acids. CDR3 protein: CASSYRGQSYEQYF. In DNA form, the CDR3 reads TGTGCCAGCAGTTACAGGGGACAGAGCTACGAGCAGTACTTC.

In this sample, this clone turned up a few times. Other DNA sequences in this sample translate to the same CDR3. The chain joins TRBV7-9 to TRBJ1-2; unclear D gene. Looked up from germline, CDR1 is SEHNR and CDR2 is FQNEAQ (reference sequence). The CDR3 loop spans 14 amino acids. Trimming cost V 1 base and J 2 bases, with 8 bases left between them. CDR3 residues: CASSLDGGNYGYTF. CDR3 nucleotides: TGTGCCAGCAGCTTAGATGGCGGAAACTATGGCTACACCTTC.

This clone has just one count. This rearrangement joins TRBV28 to TRBJ1-6; 7 bases match TRBD1. V lost 6 bases, J lost 4 bases, and 3 bases stayed unmatched. Germline assignment: CDR1 MDHEN and CDR2 SYDVKM. This CDR3 is 14 amino acids long. CDR3 sequence (DNA): TGTGCCAGCAGGGGGACAGCTTATAATTCACCCCTCCACTTT. This sequence encodes CASRGTAYNSPLHF.